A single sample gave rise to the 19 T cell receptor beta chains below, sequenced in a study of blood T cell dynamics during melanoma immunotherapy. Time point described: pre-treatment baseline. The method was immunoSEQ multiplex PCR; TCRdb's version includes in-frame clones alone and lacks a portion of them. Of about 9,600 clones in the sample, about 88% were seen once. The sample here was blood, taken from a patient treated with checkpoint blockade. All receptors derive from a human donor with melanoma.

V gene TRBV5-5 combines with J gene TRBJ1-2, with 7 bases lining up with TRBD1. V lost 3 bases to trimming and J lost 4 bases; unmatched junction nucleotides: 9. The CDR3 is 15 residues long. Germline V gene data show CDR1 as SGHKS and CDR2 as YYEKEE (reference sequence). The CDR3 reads CASSSQGDTFYGYTF. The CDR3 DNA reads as TGTGCCAGCAGCTCCCAGGGGGACACCTTCTATGGCTACACCTTC.

This chain's CDR3 is CASSSRGMNTEAFF. For the CDR3, the DNA is TGTGCCAGCAGCTCCCGAGGCATGAACACTGAAGCTTTCTTT. The chain carries TRBV13 and TRBJ1-1; D gene ambiguous. V lost 4 bases and J lost 0, with 9 bases in between. The CDR3 is 14 residues long. Germline V gene data show CDR1 as PRHDT and CDR2 as FYEKMQ (reference sequence).

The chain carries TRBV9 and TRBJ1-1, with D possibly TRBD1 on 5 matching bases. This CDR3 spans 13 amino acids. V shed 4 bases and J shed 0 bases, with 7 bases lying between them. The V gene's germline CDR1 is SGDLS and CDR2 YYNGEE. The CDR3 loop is CASSRTLNTEAFF. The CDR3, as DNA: TGTGCCAGCAGCCGGACATTGAACACTGAAGCTTTCTTT.

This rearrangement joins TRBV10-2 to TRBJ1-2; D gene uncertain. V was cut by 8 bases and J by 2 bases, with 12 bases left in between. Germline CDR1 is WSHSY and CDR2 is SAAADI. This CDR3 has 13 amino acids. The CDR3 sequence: CASGGPKNYGYTF. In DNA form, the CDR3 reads TGCGCCAGCGGCGGGCCGAAGAACTATGGCTACACCTTC.

The CDR3 spells CASSYGNTGELFF. CDR3 sequence (DNA): TGTGCCAGCAGTTATGGGAACACCGGGGAGCTGTTTTTT. V and J are TRBV27 and TRBJ2-2; D is unclear. Trimming pared 4 bases from V and 1 base from J, leaving 4 bases between. Germline V lookup: CDR1 MNHEY, CDR2 SMNVEV (reference sequence). CDR3 length: 13 residues.

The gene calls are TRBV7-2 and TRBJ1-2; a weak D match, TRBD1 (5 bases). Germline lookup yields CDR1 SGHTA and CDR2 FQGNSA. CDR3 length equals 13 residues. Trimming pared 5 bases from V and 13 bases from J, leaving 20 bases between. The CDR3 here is CASSAATAQLGTF. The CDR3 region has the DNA TGTGCCAGCAGCGCCGCGACAGCCCAATTAGGCACCTTC.

CDR3 nucleotide sequence: TGTGCCAGCAGCCCTCCAGGGGAGAGTGAAAAACTGTTTTTT. This translates into CASSPPGESEKLFF. This chain joins TRBV7-9 and TRBJ1-4, with D possibly being TRBD1 (6 bases). Trimming stripped 5 bases from V and 7 bases from J, with 14 bases between. The CDR3 runs 14 residues. Per germline, CDR1 SEHNR and CDR2 FQNEAQ (reference sequence).

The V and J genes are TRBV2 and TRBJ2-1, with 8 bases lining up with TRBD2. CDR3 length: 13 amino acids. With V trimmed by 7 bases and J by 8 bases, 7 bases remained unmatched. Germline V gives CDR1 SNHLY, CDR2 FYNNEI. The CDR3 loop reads CASNPGGAYEQFF. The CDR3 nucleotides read TGTGCCAGCAATCCCGGGGGGGCCTATGAGCAGTTCTTC.

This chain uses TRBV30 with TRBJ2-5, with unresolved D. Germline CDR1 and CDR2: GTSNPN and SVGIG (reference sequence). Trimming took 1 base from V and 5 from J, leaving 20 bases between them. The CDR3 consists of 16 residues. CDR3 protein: CAWSDLSVRRMETQYF. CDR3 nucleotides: TGTGCCTGGAGTGACCTCTCGGTGCGGCGGATGGAGACCCAGTACTTC.

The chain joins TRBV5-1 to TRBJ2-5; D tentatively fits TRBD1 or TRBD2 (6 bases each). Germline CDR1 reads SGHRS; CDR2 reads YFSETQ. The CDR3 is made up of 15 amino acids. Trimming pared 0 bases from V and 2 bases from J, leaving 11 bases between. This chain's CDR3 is CASSLAGGGQETQYF. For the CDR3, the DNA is TGCGCCAGCAGCTTGGCCGGAGGGGGGCAAGAGACCCAGTACTTC.

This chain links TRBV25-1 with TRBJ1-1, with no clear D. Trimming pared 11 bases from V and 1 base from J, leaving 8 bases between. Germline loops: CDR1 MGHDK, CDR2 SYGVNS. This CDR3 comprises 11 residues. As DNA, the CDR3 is TGTGCCGTCCAAGAGAACACTGAAGCTTTCTTT. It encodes CAVQENTEAFF.

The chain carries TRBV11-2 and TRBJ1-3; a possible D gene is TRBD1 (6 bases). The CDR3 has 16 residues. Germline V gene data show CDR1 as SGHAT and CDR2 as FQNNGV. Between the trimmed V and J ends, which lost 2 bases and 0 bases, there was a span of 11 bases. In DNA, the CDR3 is TGTGCCAGCAGCTTAACTCGACAGGTCTCTGGAAACACCATATATTTT. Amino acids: CASSLTRQVSGNTIYF. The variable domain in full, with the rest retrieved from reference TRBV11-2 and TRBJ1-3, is EAGVAQSPRYKIIEKRQSVAFWCNPISGHATLYWYQQILGQGPKLLIQFQNNGVVDDSQLPKDRFSAERLKGVDSTLKIQPAKLEDSAVYLCASSLTRQVSGNTIYFGEGSWLTVV.

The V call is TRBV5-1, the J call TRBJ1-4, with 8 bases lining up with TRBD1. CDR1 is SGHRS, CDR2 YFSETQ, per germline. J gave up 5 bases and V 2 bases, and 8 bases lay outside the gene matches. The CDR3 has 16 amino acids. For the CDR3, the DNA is TGCGCCAGCAGCTTCTTTGGACAGGGTTCAAATGAAAAACTGTTTTTT. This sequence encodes CASSFFGQGSNEKLFF.

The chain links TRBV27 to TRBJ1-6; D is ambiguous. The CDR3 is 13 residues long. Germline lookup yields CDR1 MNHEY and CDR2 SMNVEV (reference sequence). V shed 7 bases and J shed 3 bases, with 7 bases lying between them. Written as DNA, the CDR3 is TGTGCCAGCACGCGGGTCTATAATTCACCCCTCCACTTT. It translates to CASTRVYNSPLHF.

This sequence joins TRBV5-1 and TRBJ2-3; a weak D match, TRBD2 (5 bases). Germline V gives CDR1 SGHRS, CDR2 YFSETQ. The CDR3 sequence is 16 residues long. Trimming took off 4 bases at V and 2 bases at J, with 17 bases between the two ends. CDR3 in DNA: TGCGCCAGCAGCCCCCGGGGAGCCACCATCACAGATACGCAGTATTTT. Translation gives CASSPRGATITDTQYF.

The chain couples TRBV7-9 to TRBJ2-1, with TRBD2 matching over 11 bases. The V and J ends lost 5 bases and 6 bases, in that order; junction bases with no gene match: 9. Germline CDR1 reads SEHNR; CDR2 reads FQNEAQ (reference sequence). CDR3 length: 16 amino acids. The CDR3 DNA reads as TGTGCCAGCAGCGCCCTAGCGGGGGGCCCGCTCAATGAGCAGTTCTTC. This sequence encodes CASSALAGGPLNEQFF.

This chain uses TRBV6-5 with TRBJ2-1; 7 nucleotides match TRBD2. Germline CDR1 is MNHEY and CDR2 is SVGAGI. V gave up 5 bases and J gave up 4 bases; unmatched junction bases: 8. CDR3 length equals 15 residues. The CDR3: CASSQWGGVYNEQFF. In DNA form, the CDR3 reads TGTGCCAGCAGTCAATGGGGGGGGGTGTACAATGAGCAGTTCTTC.

CDR3 nucleotide sequence: TGCAGCGTCGACAGGGGACAGACAGATACGCAGTATTTT. It translates to CSVDRGQTDTQYF. The V and J genes are TRBV29-1 and TRBJ2-3; 8 bases fit TRBD1. From germline, CDR1 is SQVTM and CDR2 ANQGSEA. The CDR3 runs 13 residues. V shed 6 bases, J shed 3 bases, and the junction held 5 bases outside the gene matches.

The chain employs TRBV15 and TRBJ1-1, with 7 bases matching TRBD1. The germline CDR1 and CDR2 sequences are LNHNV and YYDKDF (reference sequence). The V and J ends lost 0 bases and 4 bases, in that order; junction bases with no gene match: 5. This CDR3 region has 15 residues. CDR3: CATSRDTGVGTEAFF. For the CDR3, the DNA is TGTGCCACCAGCAGAGATACAGGGGTCGGCACTGAAGCTTTCTTT.